This T cell receptor (beta chain) was sequenced for a study of T cell responses to AZD1222 COVID-19 vaccine. Study as a whole: Analysis merged second doses at about 4 or about 12 weeks.

Measured with immunoSEQ multiplex PCR; TCRdb has only the in-frame clones, and not every one. The sample carries about 85,000 clones, nearly 90% recorded once. Trimming removed 6 bases from V and 5 bases from J, with 20 bases in between. CDR3 length: 15 residues. CDR1 SEHNR and CDR2 FQNEAQ come from the germline V gene (reference sequence). The chain joins TRBV7-9 to TRBJ2-7; D is possibly TRBD2 (5 bases). Sequences were derived from peripheral blood, sampled on day 0 of AZD1222 vaccination. The receptor's source is an adult in good health. CDR3 amino acids: CASSFQAGGTNEQYF. In DNA form, the CDR3 reads TGTGCCAGCAGTTTCCAGGCGGGTGGTACTAACGAGCAGTACTTC.